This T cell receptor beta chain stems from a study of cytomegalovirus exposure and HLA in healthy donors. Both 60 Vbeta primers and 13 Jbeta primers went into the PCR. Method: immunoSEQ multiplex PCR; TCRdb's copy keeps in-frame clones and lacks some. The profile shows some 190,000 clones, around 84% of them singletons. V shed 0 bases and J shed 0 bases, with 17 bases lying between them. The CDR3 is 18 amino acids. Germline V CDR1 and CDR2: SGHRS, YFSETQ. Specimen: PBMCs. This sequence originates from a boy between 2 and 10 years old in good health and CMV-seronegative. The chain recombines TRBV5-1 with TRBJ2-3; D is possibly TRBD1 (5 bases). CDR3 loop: CASSLDPLGQGSTDTQYF. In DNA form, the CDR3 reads TGCGCCAGCAGCTTGGACCCCCTGGGCCAGGGCAGCACAGATACGCAGTATTTT. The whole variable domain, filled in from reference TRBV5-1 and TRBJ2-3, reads KAGVTQTPRYLIKTRGQQVTLSCSPISGHRSVSWYQQTPGQGLQFLFEYFSETQRNKGNFPGRFSGRQFSNSRSEMNVSTLELGDSALYLCASSLDPLGQGSTDTQYFGPGTRLTVL.